This T cell receptor beta chain was recovered during a study of control samples from healthy donors and cancer patients. V was pared by 2 bases and J by 2 bases, with 9 bases between. The CDR3 spans 14 residues. Germline V CDR1 and CDR2: SGHDT, YYEEEE. Profiled with immunoSEQ multiplex PCR; TCRdb holds only in-frame clones, not every one. The top ten hold around 3% of the sample, which has around 100,000 clones, more than 90% seen once. Material for sequencing was blood. This TCR was sampled from a human donor in good health. The donor label of this sample is uncertain. The V call is TRBV5-6, the J call TRBJ2-3; D is undetermined. CDR3 protein: CASSFLQTTDTQYF. For the CDR3, the DNA is TGTGCCAGCAGCTTTCTACAGACCACAGATACGCAGTATTTT.